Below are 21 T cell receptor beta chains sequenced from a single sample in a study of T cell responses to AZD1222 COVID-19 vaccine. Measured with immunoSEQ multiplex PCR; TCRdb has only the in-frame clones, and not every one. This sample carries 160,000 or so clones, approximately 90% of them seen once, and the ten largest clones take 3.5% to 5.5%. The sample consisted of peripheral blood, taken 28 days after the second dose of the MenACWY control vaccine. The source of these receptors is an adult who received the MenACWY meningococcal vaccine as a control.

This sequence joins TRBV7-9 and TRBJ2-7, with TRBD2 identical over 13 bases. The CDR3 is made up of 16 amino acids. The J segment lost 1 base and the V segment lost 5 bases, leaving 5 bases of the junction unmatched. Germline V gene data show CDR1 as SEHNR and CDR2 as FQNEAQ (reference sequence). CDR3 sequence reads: CASSHGLAGDSYEQYF. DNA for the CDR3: TGTGCCAGCAGCCACGGACTAGCGGGAGATTCCTACGAGCAGTACTTC.

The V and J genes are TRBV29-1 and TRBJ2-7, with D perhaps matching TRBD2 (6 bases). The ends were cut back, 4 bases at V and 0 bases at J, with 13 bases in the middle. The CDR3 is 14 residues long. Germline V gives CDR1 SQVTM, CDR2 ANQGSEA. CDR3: CSVGTSWGSYEQYF. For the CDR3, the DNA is TGCAGCGTTGGTACTAGCTGGGGCTCCTACGAGCAGTACTTC.

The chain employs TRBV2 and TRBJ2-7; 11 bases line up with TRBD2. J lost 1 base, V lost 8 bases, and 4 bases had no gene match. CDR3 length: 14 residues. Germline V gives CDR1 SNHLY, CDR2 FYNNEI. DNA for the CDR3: TGTGCCAGCCTACTAGCGGGAGCTTCCTACGAGCAGTACTTC. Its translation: CASLLAGASYEQYF.

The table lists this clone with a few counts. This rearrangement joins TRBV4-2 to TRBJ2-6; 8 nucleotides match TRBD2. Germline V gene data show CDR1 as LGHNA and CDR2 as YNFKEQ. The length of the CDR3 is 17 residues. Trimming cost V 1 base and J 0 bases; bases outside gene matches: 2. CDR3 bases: TGTGCCAGCAGCCAAGCGGGGGGGACCTCTGGGGCCAACGTCCTGACTTTC. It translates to CASSQAGGTSGANVLTF.

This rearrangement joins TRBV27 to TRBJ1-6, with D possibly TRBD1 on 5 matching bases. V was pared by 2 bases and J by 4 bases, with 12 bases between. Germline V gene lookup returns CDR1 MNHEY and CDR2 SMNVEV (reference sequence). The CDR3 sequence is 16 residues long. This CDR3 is CASSLHGTDYNSPLHF. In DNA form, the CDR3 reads TGTGCCAGCAGTTTACATGGGACGGATTATAATTCACCCCTCCACTTT.

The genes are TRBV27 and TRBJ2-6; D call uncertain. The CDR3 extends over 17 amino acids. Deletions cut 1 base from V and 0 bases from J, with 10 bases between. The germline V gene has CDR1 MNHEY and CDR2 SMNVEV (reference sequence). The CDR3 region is CASSLYVSPSGANVLTF. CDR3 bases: TGTGCCAGCAGTTTATATGTGTCCCCCTCTGGGGCCAACGTCCTGACTTTC.

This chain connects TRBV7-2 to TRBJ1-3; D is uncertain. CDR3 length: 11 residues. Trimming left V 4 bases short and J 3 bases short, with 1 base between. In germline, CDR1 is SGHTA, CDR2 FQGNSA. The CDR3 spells CASSYGNTIYF. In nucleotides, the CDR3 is TGTGCCAGCAGCTATGGAAACACCATATATTTT.

The CDR3: CASSELGRSYNEQFF. Written as DNA, the CDR3 is TGTGCCAGCAGTGAACTCGGACGGAGCTACAATGAGCAGTTCTTC. This sequence joins TRBV25-1 and TRBJ2-1; D ambiguous. The CDR3 is 15 residues long. V lost 2 bases and J 3 bases, leaving 11 bases between the germline ends. In germline, CDR1 is MGHDK, CDR2 SYGVNS.

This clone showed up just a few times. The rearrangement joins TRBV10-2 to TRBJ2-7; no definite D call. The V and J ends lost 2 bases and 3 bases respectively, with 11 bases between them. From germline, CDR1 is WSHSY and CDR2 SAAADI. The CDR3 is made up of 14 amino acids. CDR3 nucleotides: TGCGCCAGCAGTGAGGTTACCCTCTTCTACGAGCAGTACTTC. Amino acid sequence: CASSEVTLFYEQYF.

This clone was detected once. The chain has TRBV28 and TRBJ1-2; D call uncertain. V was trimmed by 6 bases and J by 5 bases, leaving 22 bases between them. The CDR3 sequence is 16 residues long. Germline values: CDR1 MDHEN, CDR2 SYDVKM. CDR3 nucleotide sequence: TGTGCCAGCAGGGATTCCGGGCACCTTCGTATATATGGCTACACCTTC. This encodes CASRDSGHLRIYGYTF.

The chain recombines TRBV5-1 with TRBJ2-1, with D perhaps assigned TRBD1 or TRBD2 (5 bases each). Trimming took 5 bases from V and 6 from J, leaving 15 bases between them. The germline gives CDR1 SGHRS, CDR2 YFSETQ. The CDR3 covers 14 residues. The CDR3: CASRAAGSVNEQFF. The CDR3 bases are TGCGCCAGCAGAGCGGCAGGGAGTGTCAATGAGCAGTTCTTC.

This CDR3 reads CASSELAGGPEQFF. The CDR3 DNA reads as TGTGCCAGCAGTGAACTAGCGGGAGGGCCAGAGCAGTTCTTC. The chain is built from TRBV2 and TRBJ2-1, with 12 bases fitting TRBD2. Trimming at V came to 2 bases and at J to 10 bases, leaving 3 bases not matched to a gene. The germline V gene encodes CDR1 SNHLY and CDR2 FYNNEI. The CDR3 has 14 amino acids.

The CDR3 coding sequence is TGTGCCATCAGGCCGGACAGTAACACTGAAGCTTTCTTT. Its translation is CAIRPDSNTEAFF. The chain couples TRBV10-3 to TRBJ1-1; a weak D match, TRBD1 (6 bases). Trimming cost V 6 bases and J 2 bases, with 10 bases left between them. The CDR3 totals 13 residues. Looked up from germline, CDR1 is ENHRY and CDR2 is SYGVKD.

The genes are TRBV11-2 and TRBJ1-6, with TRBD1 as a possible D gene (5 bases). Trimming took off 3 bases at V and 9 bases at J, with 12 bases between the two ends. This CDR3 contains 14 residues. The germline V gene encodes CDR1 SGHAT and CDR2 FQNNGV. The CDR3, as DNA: TGTGCCAGCAGCTTGGGGGGGGAGGCTTCACCCCTCCACTTT. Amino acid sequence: CASSLGGEASPLHF.

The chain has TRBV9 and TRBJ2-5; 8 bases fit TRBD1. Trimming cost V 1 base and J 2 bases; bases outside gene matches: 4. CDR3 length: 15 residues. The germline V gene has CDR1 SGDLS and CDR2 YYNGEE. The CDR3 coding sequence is TGTGCCAGCAGCGTACAGGACAGGGCTCAAGAGACCCAGTACTTC. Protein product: CASSVQDRAQETQYF.

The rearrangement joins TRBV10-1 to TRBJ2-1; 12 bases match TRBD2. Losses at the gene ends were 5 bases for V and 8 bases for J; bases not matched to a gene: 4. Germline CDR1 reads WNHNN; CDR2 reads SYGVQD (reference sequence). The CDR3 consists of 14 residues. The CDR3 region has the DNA TGCGCCAGCAGTACTAGCGGGAGGAACTATGAGCAGTTCTTC. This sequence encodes CASSTSGRNYEQFF.

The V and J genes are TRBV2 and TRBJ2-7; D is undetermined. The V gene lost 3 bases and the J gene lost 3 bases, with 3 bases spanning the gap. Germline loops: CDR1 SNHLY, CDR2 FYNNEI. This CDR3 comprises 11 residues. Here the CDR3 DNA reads TGTGCCAGCAGTGATTACTACGAGCAGTACTTC. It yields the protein CASSDYYEQYF.

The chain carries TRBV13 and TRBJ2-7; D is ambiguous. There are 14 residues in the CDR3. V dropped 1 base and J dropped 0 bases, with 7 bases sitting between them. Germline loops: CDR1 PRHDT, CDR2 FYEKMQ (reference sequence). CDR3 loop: CASSLDVGSYEQYF. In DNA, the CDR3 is TGTGCCAGCAGCTTAGACGTCGGCTCCTACGAGCAGTACTTC.

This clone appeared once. The CDR3 nucleotides read TGTGCCAGCTTGGCGGGGGTTTATGGCTACACCTTC. This codes for CASLAGVYGYTF. The chain carries TRBV28 and TRBJ1-2; tentative D call: TRBD1 (5 bases). The V end lost 8 bases, the J end lost 5 bases, and 12 bases lay between the germline ends. Looked up from germline, CDR1 is MDHEN and CDR2 is SYDVKM. There are 12 residues in the CDR3.

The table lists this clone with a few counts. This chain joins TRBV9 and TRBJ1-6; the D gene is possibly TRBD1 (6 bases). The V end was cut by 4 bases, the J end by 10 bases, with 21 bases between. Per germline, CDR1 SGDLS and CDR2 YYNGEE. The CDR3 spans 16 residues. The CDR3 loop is CASSPTLTRTASPLHF. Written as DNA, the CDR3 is TGTGCCAGCAGCCCCACCTTGACGAGGACAGCATCACCCCTCCACTTT.

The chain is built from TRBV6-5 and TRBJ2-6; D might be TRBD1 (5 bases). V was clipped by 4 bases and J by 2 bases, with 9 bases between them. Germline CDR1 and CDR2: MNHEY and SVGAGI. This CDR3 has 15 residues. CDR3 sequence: CASSFRVAGANVLTF. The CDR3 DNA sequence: TGTGCCAGCAGTTTCAGGGTGGCTGGGGCCAACGTCCTGACTTTC.